This TCR beta chain was captured in a study of CDR3 diversity in severe acne (dated by TCRdb to 2018 to 2020). CDR3 length: 12 amino acids, cysteine to phenylalanine. CDR3 DNA only is kept here, 36 bases in frame from base 1. V loses 6 bases of germline sequence and J loses 7 bases, and the interval between the two ends is 12 bases. Reading the germline V gene gives CDR1 SQVTM and CDR2 ANQGSEA. The method behind the library was PCR. Instrument on record: Illumina HiSeq 2000. The raw public data were reprocessed by TCRdb itself: fastp quality trimming at Q25, MiXCR clonotype calling, in-frame beta chains only. A single entry per CDR3 protein holds the most common genes and DNA from its merged rows. The sample yields over 90,000 distinct CDR3 sequences; roughly 51% were counted once. Together, the top ten hold approximately 13% of the sample. A note on this clonotype: Its antigen remains unidentified. No base quality information exists; no much larger clone differs at one position.

Sequenced input: blood. The TCR sequence derives from a male donor with acne. The receptor chain draws on TRBV29-1 and TRBJ2-2; TRBD2 might be the D gene, on 7 matching bases. The DNA reads as follows: TGCAGCGTGGGGGGGCACCTCGGGGAGCTGTTTTTT. It specifies CSVGGHLGELFF.